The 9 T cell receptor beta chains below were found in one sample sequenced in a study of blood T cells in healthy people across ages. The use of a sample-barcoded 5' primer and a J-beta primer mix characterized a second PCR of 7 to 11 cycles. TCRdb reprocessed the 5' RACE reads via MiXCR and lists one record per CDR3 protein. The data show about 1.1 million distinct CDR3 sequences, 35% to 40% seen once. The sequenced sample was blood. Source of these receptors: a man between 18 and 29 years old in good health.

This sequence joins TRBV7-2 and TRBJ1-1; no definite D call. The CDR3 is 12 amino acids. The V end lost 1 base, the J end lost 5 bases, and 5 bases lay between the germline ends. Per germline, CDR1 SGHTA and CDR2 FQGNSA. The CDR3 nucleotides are TGTGCCAGCAGCTTAGAACAGACTGAAGCTTTCTTT. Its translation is CASSLEQTEAFF.

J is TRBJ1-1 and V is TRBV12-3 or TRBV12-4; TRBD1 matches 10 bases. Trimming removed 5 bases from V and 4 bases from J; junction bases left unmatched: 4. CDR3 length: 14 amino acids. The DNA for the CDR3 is TGTGCCAGCAGTCCGGACAGGGGGAGCACTGAAGCTTTCTTT. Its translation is CASSPDRGSTEAFF.

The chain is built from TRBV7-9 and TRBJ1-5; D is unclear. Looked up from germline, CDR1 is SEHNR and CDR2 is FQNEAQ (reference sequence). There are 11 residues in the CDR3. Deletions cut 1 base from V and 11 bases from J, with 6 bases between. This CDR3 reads CASSLGEAQHF. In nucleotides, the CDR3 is TGTGCCAGCAGCTTAGGGGAAGCCCAGCATTTT.

The CDR3 sequence is CASNWRGQGTYEQYF. The CDR3, as DNA: TGTGCCAGCAACTGGCGGGGACAGGGTACCTACGAGCAGTACTTC. This chain connects TRBV7-8 to TRBJ2-7; 9 nucleotides match TRBD1. Germline CDR1 is SGHVS and CDR2 is FQNEAQ. The length of the CDR3 is 15 residues. J was trimmed by 2 bases and V by 7 bases; bases with no gene match: 9.

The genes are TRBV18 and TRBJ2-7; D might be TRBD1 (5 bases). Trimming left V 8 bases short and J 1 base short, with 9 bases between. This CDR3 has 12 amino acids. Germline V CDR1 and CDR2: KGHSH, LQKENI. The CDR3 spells CASPPGSYEQYF. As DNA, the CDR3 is TGTGCCAGCCCTCCAGGGTCCTACGAGCAGTACTTC.

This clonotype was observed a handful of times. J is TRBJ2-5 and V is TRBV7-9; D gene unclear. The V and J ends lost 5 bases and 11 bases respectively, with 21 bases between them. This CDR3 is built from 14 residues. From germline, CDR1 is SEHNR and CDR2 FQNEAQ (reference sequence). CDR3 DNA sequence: TGTGCCAGCAGCCCCATTCGGGCCTACAATGAGCAGTACTTC. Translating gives CASSPIRAYNEQYF.

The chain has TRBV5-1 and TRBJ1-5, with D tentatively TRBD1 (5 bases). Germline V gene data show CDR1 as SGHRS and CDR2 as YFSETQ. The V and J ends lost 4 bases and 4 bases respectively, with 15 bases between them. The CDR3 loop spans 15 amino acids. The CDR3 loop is CASSLSGGTNQPQHF. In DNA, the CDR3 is TGCGCCAGCAGCCTCTCGGGGGGAACTAATCAGCCCCAGCATTTT. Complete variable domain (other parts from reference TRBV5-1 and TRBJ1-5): KAGVTQTPRYLIKTRGQQVTLSCSPISGHRSVSWYQQTPGQGLQFLFEYFSETQRNKGNFPGRFSGRQFSNSRSEMNVSTLELGDSALYLCASSLSGGTNQPQHFGDGTRLSIL.

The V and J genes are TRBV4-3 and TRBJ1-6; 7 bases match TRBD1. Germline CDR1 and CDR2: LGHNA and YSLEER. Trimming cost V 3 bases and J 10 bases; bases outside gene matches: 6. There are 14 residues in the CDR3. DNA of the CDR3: TGCGCCAGCAGCCAGGGACAGTTAGAGTCACCCCTCCACTTT. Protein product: CASSQGQLESPLHF.

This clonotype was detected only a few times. The CDR3 coding sequence is TGTGCCACCAGCAGAGCAGGCAGAAAGGCCACTGAAGCTTTCTTT. Encoded protein: CATSRAGRKATEAFF. The chain is built from TRBV15 and TRBJ1-1; D gene unclear. Trimming took off 1 base at V and 4 bases at J, with 13 bases between the two ends. Germline assignment: CDR1 LNHNV and CDR2 YYDKDF (reference sequence). This CDR3 is built from 15 residues.